The 22 T cell receptor beta chains below all came from one sample that was sequenced in a study of blood T cell repertoires in COVID-19. Sequencing used immunoSEQ multiplex PCR; TCRdb keeps in-frame clones, though not all of them. This sample has about 120,000 clones, with about 85% found just once. Sequencing input: peripheral blood. Receptors originate from an elderly woman with acute or convalescent COVID-19.

This chain connects TRBV6-5 to TRBJ2-2; maybe TRBD1 (6 bases). Trimming removed 2 bases from V and 4 bases from J, with 8 bases in between. This CDR3 has 14 residues. CDR1 and CDR2 from the germline V gene are MNHEY and SVGAGI. The CDR3 reads CASSYDRSTGELFF. The CDR3 DNA reads TGTGCCAGCAGTTACGACAGGTCCACCGGGGAGCTGTTTTTT.

This clone was observed once. The V call is TRBV5-1, the J call TRBJ2-1; possibly TRBD2 for D (6 bases). V lost 1 base to trimming and J lost 9 bases, with 11 bases between them. This CDR3 comprises 13 residues. Germline V lookup: CDR1 SGHRS, CDR2 YFSETQ. CDR3 nucleotide sequence: TGCGCCAGCAGCTTGATGTCGCGGGGTGAGCAGTTCTTC. It translates to CASSLMSRGEQFF.

The CDR3 DNA reads as TGTGCCACCATGGGGCCGGGTCGTGGCTACACCTTC. It specifies CATMGPGRGYTF. The chain carries TRBV6-5 and TRBJ1-2, with a tentative D call TRBD1 (5 bases). Germline V CDR1 and CDR2: MNHEY, SVGAGI. The CDR3 has 12 amino acids. Deletions cut 10 bases from V and 7 bases from J, with 16 bases between.

The chain joins TRBV5-1 to TRBJ1-2; perhaps TRBD1 as D (5 bases). The CDR3 spans 12 residues. Germline V lookup: CDR1 SGHRS, CDR2 YFSETQ. V lost 4 bases to trimming and J lost 3 bases, with 7 bases between them. The CDR3 reads CASSPGDYGYTF. CDR3 nucleotide sequence: TGCGCCAGCAGCCCGGGGGACTATGGCTACACCTTC.

This rearrangement joins TRBV2 to TRBJ1-1; no clear D. Trimming stripped 7 bases from V and 6 bases from J, with 15 bases between. Germline values: CDR1 SNHLY, CDR2 FYNNEI. CDR3 length: 13 residues. CDR3 protein: CASTPWTGAEAFF. In DNA, the CDR3 is TGTGCCAGCACCCCTTGGACCGGGGCTGAAGCTTTCTTT. The complete variable domain, with remaining parts taken from reference TRBV2 and TRBJ1-1, reads EPEVTQTPSHQVTQMGQEVILRCVPISNHLYFYWYRQILGQKVEFLVSFYNNEISEKSEIFDDQFSVERPDGSNFTLKIRSTKLEDSAMYFCASTPWTGAEAFFGQGTRLTVV.

The genes are TRBV5-4 and TRBJ2-7; weak D call: TRBD1 (6 bases). Germline V CDR1 and CDR2: SGHNT, YYREEE (reference sequence). The CDR3 length is 13 residues. Trimming took 2 bases from V and 2 from J, leaving 8 bases between them. Here the CDR3 DNA reads TGTGCCAGCAGCTTTTCAGGGGCCTACGAGCAGTACTTC. Encoded protein: CASSFSGAYEQYF.

This rearrangement joins TRBV18 to TRBJ1-1; D remains ambiguous. Per germline, CDR1 KGHSH and CDR2 LQKENI. Between the trimmed V and J ends, which lost 6 bases and 0 bases, there was a span of 11 bases. CDR3 size: 14 residues. The CDR3 protein is CASSEQSMNTEAFF. The CDR3 DNA reads as TGTGCCAGCTCGGAACAGAGCATGAACACTGAAGCTTTCTTT.

The chain uses TRBV15 and TRBJ2-1, with 7 positions matching TRBD2. V gave up 8 bases and J gave up 9 bases; unmatched junction bases: 13. This CDR3 has 14 residues. Germline-derived CDR1 and CDR2 are LNHNV and YYDKDF (reference sequence). The CDR3 reads CATGVAERGGEQFF. As DNA, the CDR3 is TGTGCCACCGGGGTTGCGGAGCGGGGTGGTGAGCAGTTCTTC.

The genes are TRBV18 and TRBJ1-1; TRBD1 is a possible D gene (5 bases). Germline V lookup: CDR1 KGHSH, CDR2 LQKENI. The CDR3 totals 18 residues. V lost 1 base and J lost 1, with 19 bases in between. The CDR3 loop reads CASSPQGVRAGQNTEAFF. The CDR3 bases are TGTGCCAGCTCACCACAAGGTGTCAGGGCAGGACAGAACACTGAAGCTTTCTTT. The full variable domain, rest sourced from reference TRBV18 and TRBJ1-1, is NAGVMQNPRHLVRRRGQEARLRCSPMKGHSHVYWYRQLPEEGLKFMVYLQKENIIDESGMPKERFSAEFPKEGPSILRIQQVVRGDSAAYFCASSPQGVRAGQNTEAFFGQGTRLTVV.

V gene TRBV9 combines with J gene TRBJ1-1; D uncertain. The CDR3 covers 15 residues. Germline V gene sequence: CDR1 SGDLS, CDR2 YYNGEE. Deletions cut 3 bases from V and 5 bases from J, with 17 bases between. DNA of the CDR3: TGTGCCAGCAGCGCTAGCGACCGGGGTTGGACTGAAGCTTTCTTT. Translation gives CASSASDRGWTEAFF.

V and J are TRBV7-2 and TRBJ1-2, with D uncertain. The CDR3 covers 13 residues. V was cut by 10 bases and J by 3 bases, with 15 bases left in between. Germline V CDR1 and CDR2: SGHTA, FQGNSA. The CDR3 region is CATSVRQDYGYTF. The CDR3 bases are TGTGCCACCTCGGTCCGCCAGGACTATGGCTACACCTTC.

The CDR3 nucleotides are TGTGCCAGTAGTAACAGGGGCCAGTATGGCTACACCTTC. Translated, it gives CASSNRGQYGYTF. The chain uses TRBV19 and TRBJ1-2; 7 bases align to TRBD1. Looked up from germline, CDR1 is LNHDA and CDR2 is SQIVND (reference sequence). With 4 bases clipped from V and 5 bases from J, the junction kept 4 bases outside the gene matches. The CDR3 sequence is 13 residues long.

V usage is TRBV18 and J usage is TRBJ1-5; D remains ambiguous. Germline V gene data show CDR1 as KGHSH and CDR2 as LQKENI. The CDR3 loop spans 14 amino acids. V was pared by 6 bases and J by 0 bases, with 9 bases between. CDR3 residues: CASSSLDSNQPQHF. The DNA for the CDR3 is TGTGCCAGCTCGTCACTCGATAGCAATCAGCCCCAGCATTTT.

Here the CDR3 reads CASSRGGTYNEQFF. CDR3 nucleotides: TGTGCCAGCTCACGTGGGGGGACCTACAATGAGCAGTTCTTC. The chain recombines TRBV18 with TRBJ2-1, with D perhaps TRBD2 (6 bases). Deletions cut 4 bases from V and 2 bases from J, with 9 bases between. CDR1 is KGHSH, CDR2 LQKENI, per germline. This CDR3 is 14 amino acids long.

Written as DNA, the CDR3 is TGTGCCAGCAGCCCCCTCGAGGGAGTGTTCACTGAAGCTTTCTTT. As protein: CASSPLEGVFTEAFF. This sequence joins TRBV7-8 and TRBJ1-1; no clear D. Germline V gene lookup returns CDR1 SGHVS and CDR2 FQNEAQ. V was shortened by 5 bases and J by 4 bases, with 17 bases between the two germline ends. This CDR3 contains 15 residues.

In this sample, this clone turned up once. A junction boundary mismatches the germline segment, possibly from a read error. The rearrangement uses TRBV12-3 or TRBV12-4 and TRBJ1-2, with a weak D call TRBD1 (6 bases). This CDR3 spans 13 amino acids. Written as DNA, the CDR3 is TGTGCCAGCTGTTTGGGGGGCGGGGGAGGCTACACCTTC. This translates into CASCLGGGGGYTF.

The chain has TRBV7-6 and TRBJ2-1; TRBD2 aligns across 7 bases. Germline V lookup: CDR1 SGHVS, CDR2 FNYEAQ. This CDR3 contains 15 residues. The V and J ends lost 5 bases and 8 bases, in that order; junction bases with no gene match: 12. The CDR3 DNA sequence: TGTGCCAGCAGCCCCCTGGGAGGGGCATCCCATGAGCAGTTCTTC. It yields the protein CASSPLGGASHEQFF.

The V call is TRBV23-1, the J call TRBJ1-1, with TRBD1 identical over 8 bases. TRBV23-1 is given ORF status, its function remaining uncertain. This CDR3 is 12 amino acids long. With 8 bases clipped from V and 6 bases from J, the junction kept 5 bases outside the gene matches. CDR3 sequence (DNA): TGCGCCAGCCCAGACAGGGGAGCTGAAGCTTTCTTT. Residues: CASPDRGAEAFF.

The chain employs TRBV20-1 and TRBJ2-1, with D possibly matching TRBD2 (6 bases). With 6 bases removed from V and 7 bases from J, the gap between germline ends came to 10 bases. There are 11 residues in the CDR3. Germline V gene sequence: CDR1 DFQATT, CDR2 SNEGSKA (reference sequence). CDR3 coding DNA: TGCAGTGCAGGGACTTCTAATGAGCAGTTCTTC. Translated, it gives CSAGTSNEQFF.

The gene calls are TRBV7-8 and TRBJ1-5, with D possibly being TRBD1 (5 bases). Between the trimmed V and J ends, which lost 5 bases and 2 bases, there was a span of 13 bases. The CDR3 length is 15 residues. The V gene's germline CDR1 is SGHVS and CDR2 FQNEAQ. CDR3: CASSRLGGRNQPQHF. The CDR3 DNA reads as TGTGCCAGCAGCAGACTCGGGGGACGCAATCAGCCCCAGCATTTT. Together with reference TRBV7-8 and TRBJ1-5, the CDR3 gives the full variable domain: GAGVSQSPRYKVAKRGQDVALRCDPISGHVSLFWYQQALGQGPEFLTYFQNEAQLDKSGLPSDRFFAERPEGSVSTLKIQRTQQEDSAVYLCASSRLGGRNQPQHFGDGTRLSIL.

This clone was seen a few times. The chain employs TRBV7-6 and TRBJ1-3; D is ambiguous. This CDR3 spans 17 amino acids. Germline V lookup: CDR1 SGHVS, CDR2 FNYEAQ. Trimming left V 0 bases short and J 3 bases short, with 15 bases between. CDR3 sequence: CASSLASAGIGGNTIYF. The CDR3 bases are TGTGCCAGCAGCTTAGCGAGTGCGGGGATTGGTGGAAACACCATATATTTT.

The chain employs TRBV10-3 and TRBJ1-1; D possibly corresponds to TRBD1 (6 bases). There are 16 residues in the CDR3. Trimming shortened V by 4 bases and J by 1 base, and 16 bases separated the two germline ends. The germline gives CDR1 ENHRY, CDR2 SYGVKD. The CDR3 reads CAISAQGGGTNTEAFF. The CDR3 DNA reads as TGTGCCATCAGTGCACAGGGTGGGGGAACGAACACTGAAGCTTTCTTT.